This T cell receptor beta chain was observed in a study of T-cell reconstitution after alpha-beta-depleted transplantation in children. The study, taken as a whole, reports: Once a year had passed after transplant, T-cell counts and diversity came mostly from newly produced T cells.

Unique molecular identifiers were incorporated during preparation of the TCRbeta library. TCRdb recomputed calls from the PCR reads with MiXCR, one row per CDR3 protein. The top ten hold about 4.8% of the sample, which has about 250,000 distinct CDR3 sequences, 20% to 30% seen once. CDR3 size: 13 residues. V was pared by 9 bases and J by 5 bases, with 13 bases between. The germline gives CDR1 MNHEY, CDR2 SMNVEV (reference sequence). This clonotype has more than one count but fewer than ten. Its antigen remains unknown. The sample in question was PBMCs, mostly from graft donor cells, obtained 360 days after TCRalphabeta/CD19-depleted stem cell transplant. The TCR comes from a female patient between 2 and 10 years old who had a stem cell transplant for congenital amegakaryocytic thrombocytopenia, so the T cells may come from the graft donor. The chain combines TRBV27 with TRBJ1-4, with a possible D match to TRBD1 (5 bases). CDR3 bases: TGTGCCAGTGGGAGGGGTCGAAATGAAAAACTGTTTTTT. It is translated as CASGRGRNEKLFF.